One T cell receptor (beta chain) is described in this entry. Many counts were recorded for this clonotype. Its antigen remains unidentified. Base-call qualities are not available, and no considerably larger clone is one nucleotide away. This entry is derived from a study of T cell repertoires in cytomegalovirus infection (dated by TCRdb to about 2019). Study-level background: Donor HLA type was relevant to the analysis, as public TCR beta signatures indicated carriage of CMV infection together with the matching HLA type.

At the junction V is shortened by 1 base and J by 0 bases, with 13 bases in between. The CDR3, from cysteine to phenylalanine, totals 16 residues. The read is trimmed to its CDR3 DNA, 48 bases read in frame from base 1. According to the germline V gene, CDR1 reads SGHTA and CDR2 reads FQGNSA. Sequencing instrument: Illumina HiSeq 1500. The public reads were quality trimmed at Q25 with fastp and then assembled into clones with MiXCR by TCRdb, keeping productive beta chains. Rows with a matching CDR3 protein are joined into one entry that keeps the most common DNA and genes. This sample is represented by approximately 140,000 distinct CDR3 sequences; roughly 6% of them were singletons. The ten largest make up about a sixth of the sample. The paper's findings and limits, for the study overall: In the ex vivo response, HLA-C-restricted CMV-specific TCR beta clonotypes were dominant, and in two of eight donors the single most frequent clonotype came from this HLA-C-restricted group. Carriers of CMV infection plus the relevant HLA type were discriminated by the cumulative frequency of public TCR beta family members in the study cohort and in an independent approximately 350-donor cohort.

This sequence was found in a human donor in good health (CMV status not recorded). Some clones in this sample may be carry-over from other donors' samples. The specimen was PBMCs. The rearranged segments are TRBV7-2 and TRBJ2-7; no confident D gene assignment can be made. The bases are TGTGCCAGCAGCTTAGGGGTAGGCAGGCTCTCCTACGAGCAGTACTTC. Its amino acids are CASSLGVGRLSYEQYF. Joined to the reference TRBV7-2 and TRBJ2-7 proteins, this CDR3 gives the full variable domain: GAGVSQSPSNKVTEKGKDVELRCDPISGHTALYWYRQSLGQGLEFLIYFQGNSAPDKSGLPSDRFSAERTGGSVSTLTIQRTQQEDSAVYLCASSLGVGRLSYEQYFGPGTRLTVT.